Reported below is one TCR beta chain. The antigen is undetermined. Trimming took off 5 bases at V and 4 bases at J, with 9 bases between the two ends. The germline V gene encodes CDR1 SNHLY and CDR2 FYNNEI. There are 13 residues in the CDR3. Profiled with immunoSEQ multiplex PCR; TCRdb holds only in-frame clones, not every one. The sample records around 66,000 clones, 85% being singletons. This record belongs to a study of OX40 agonist ivuxolimab in advanced cancers. Background on the study: Every 2 weeks, patients received ivuxolimab intravenously, dosed at 0.01 to 10 mg/kg. From roughly 23 to 85 years was the age range, with a mean of approximately 63 years, and 65% to 90% were male.

Regarding the study as a whole: The study observed clonal expansion of CD4+ and CD8+ blood T cells by week 6 at 0.1 to 3.0 mg/kg. Relatively little clonal expansion, among the lowest observed, appeared in partial responders at 0.1-3.0 mg/kg.

This clonotype was obtained from an adult with an advanced solid tumor such as melanoma, head and neck, liver or kidney cancer. The sequences come from CD4+ or CD8+ T cells sorted from blood, collected in a trial of the OX40 agonist ivuxolimab. This chain uses TRBV2 with TRBJ2-1; D is ambiguous. The CDR3 protein is CASSLVLYNEQFF. CDR3 DNA: TGTGCCAGCAGTCTCGTCCTATACAATGAGCAGTTCTTC. The full variable domain, with the rest looked up from reference TRBV2 and TRBJ2-1, is EPEVTQTPSHQVTQMGQEVILRCVPISNHLYFYWYRQILGQKVEFLVSFYNNEISEKSEIFDDQFSVERPDGSNFTLKIRSTKLEDSAMYFCASSLVLYNEQFFGPGTRLTVL.